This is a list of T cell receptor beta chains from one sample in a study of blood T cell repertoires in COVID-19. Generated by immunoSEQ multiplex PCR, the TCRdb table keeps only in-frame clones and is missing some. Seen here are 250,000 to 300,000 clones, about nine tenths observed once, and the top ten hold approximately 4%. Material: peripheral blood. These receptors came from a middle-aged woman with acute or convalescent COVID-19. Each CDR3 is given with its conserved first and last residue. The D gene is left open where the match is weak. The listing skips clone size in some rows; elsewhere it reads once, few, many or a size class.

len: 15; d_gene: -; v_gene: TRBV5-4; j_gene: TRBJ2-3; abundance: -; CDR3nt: TGTGCCAGCAGCTTGGACGGGGTCACTGGAGATACGCAGTATTTT; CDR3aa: CASSLDGVTGDTQYF
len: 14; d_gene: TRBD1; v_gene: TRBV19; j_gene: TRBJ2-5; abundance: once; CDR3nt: TGTGCCAGTAGTCAGGACAGGGCCCAAGAGACCCAGTACTTC; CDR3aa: CASSQDRAQETQYF
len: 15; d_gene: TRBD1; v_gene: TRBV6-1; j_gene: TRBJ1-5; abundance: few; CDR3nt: TGTGCCAGCAGTGACAGGGGGCTTAGCAATCAGCCCCAGCATTTT; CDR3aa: CASSDRGLSNQPQHF
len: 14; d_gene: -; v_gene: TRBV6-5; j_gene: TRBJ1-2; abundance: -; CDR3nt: TGTGCCAGCAGCCTCACCGGACGGGAGAGAGGCTACACCTTC; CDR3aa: CASSLTGRERGYTF
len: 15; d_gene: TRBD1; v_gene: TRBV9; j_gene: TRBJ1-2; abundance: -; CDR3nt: TGTGCCAGCAGCCTCGGGACAGCTGCTAACTATGGCTACACCTTC; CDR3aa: CASSLGTAANYGYTF
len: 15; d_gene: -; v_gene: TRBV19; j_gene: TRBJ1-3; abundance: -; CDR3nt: TGTGCCAGTAGTATCTCCGCAGGGGTCGGAAACACCATATATTTT; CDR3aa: CASSISAGVGNTIYF
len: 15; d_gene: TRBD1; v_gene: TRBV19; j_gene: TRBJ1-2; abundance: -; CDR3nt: TGTGCCAGTAGTACTCTTCCGGGACAGGGGCGAGGCTACACCTTC; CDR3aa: CASSTLPGQGRGYTF
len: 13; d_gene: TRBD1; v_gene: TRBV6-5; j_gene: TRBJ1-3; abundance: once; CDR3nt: TGTGCCAGCAGTACCGGGACAGACAACACCATATATTTT; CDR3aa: CASSTGTDNTIYF
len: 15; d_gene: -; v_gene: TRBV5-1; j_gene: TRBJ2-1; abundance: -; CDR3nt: TGCGCCAGCAGCTGGACCGACAGTGAATACAATGAGCAGTTCTTC; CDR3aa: CASSWTDSEYNEQFF
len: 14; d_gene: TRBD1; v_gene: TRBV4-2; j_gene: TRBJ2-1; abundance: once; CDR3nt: TGTGCCAGCGCTTTAGGGACAGCCTACAATGAGCAGTTCTTC; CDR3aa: CASALGTAYNEQFF
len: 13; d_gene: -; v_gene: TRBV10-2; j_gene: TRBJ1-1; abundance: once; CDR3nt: TGCGCCAGCAGTGAACAGGAAGGGGTGGAGGCTTTCTTT; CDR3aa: CASSEQEGVEAFF
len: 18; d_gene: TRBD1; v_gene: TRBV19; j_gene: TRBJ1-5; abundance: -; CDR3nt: TGTGCCAGTAGTATAGATCTGTCGACAGGGACGGGTTCTCAGCCCCAGCATTTT; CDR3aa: CASSIDLSTGTGSQPQHF
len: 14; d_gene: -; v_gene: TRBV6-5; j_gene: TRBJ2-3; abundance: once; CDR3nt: TGTGCCAGCAGTTACTCGGGCGAGCCAGATACGCAGTATTTT; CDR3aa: CASSYSGEPDTQYF
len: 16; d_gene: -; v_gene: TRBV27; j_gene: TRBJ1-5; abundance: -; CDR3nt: TGTGCCAGCAGTTTATCGGCGGGGGCGAGCAATCAGCCCCAGCATTTT; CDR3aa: CASSLSAGASNQPQHF
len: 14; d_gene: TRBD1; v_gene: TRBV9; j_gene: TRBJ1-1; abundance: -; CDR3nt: TGTGCCAGCAGCCCCCGGACAGGGGCCACTGAAGCTTTCTTT; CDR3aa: CASSPRTGATEAFF
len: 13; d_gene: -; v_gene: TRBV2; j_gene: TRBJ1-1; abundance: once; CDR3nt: TGTGCCAGCAATCGGGGTTTGAACACTGAAGCTTTCTTT; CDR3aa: CASNRGLNTEAFF
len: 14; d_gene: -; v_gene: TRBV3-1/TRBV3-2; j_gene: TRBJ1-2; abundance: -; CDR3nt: TGTGCCAGCAGCCAAGAATCCAGGGACTATGGCTACACCTTC; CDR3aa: CASSQESRDYGYTF
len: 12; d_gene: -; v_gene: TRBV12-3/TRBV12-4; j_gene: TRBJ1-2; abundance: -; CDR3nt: TGTGCCAGCAGTTTAGACAGTTATGGCTACACCTTC; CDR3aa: CASSLDSYGYTF
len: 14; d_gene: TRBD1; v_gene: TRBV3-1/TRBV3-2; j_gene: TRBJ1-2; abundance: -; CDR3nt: TGTGCCAGCAGCCGACAGGGAAAACTAGCTGGCTACACCTTC; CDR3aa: CASSRQGKLAGYTF
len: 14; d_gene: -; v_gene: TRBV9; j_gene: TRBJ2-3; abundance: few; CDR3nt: TGTGCCAGCAGCGCGGGGGATACCGGCGATACGCAGTATTTT; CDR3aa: CASSAGDTGDTQYF
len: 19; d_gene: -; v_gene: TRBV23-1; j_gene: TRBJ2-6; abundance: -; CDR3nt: TGCGCCAGCAGTCAAGTACAAGGACAAAAGACTTCTGGGGCCAACGTCCTGACTTTC; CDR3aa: CASSQVQGQKTSGANVLTF
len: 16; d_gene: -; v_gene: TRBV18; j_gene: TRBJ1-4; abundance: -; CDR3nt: TGTGCCAGCTCACCGGCGATGGGGGCCAATAATGAAAAACTGTTTTTT; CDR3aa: CASSPAMGANNEKLFF
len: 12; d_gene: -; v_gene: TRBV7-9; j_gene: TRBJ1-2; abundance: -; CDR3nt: TGTGCCGCCGGTGACTATAAGTTGAGCTACACCTTC; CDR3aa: CAAGDYKLSYTF
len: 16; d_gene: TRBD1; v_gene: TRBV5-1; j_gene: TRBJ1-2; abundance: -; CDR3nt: TGCGCCAGCAGCCGCTCCCCCGGGACAGGGGAATATGGCTACACCTTC; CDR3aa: CASSRSPGTGEYGYTF
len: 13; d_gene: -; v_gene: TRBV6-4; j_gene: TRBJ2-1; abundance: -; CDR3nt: TGTGCCAGCAGTCGGGACTTCGACAATGAGCAGTTCTTC; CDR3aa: CASSRDFDNEQFF
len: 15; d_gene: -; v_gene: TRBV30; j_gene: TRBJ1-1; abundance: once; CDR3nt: TGTGCCTGGAGTATTGCAGCGACTATAAACACTGAAGCTTTCTTT; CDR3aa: CAWSIAATINTEAFF
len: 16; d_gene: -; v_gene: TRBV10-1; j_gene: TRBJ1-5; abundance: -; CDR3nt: TGCGCCAGCAGTGGTCCCCGGGGAGAGTCGGATCAGCCCCAGCATTTT; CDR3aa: CASSGPRGESDQPQHF
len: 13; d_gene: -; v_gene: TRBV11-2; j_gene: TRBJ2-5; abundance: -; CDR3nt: TGTGCCAGCAGCCAAAGGCACGGGGAGACCCAGTACTTC; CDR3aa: CASSQRHGETQYF
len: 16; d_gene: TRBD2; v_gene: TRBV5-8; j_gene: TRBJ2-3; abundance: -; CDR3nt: TGTGCCAGCAGCCCCCTAGCGGGGGGGTTCACAGATACGCAGTATTTT; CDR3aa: CASSPLAGGFTDTQYF